This passage covers 24 T cell receptor beta chains from one sample sequenced in a study of blood T cell repertoires in COVID-19. Some clones are missing from TCRdb's copy, which holds only in-frame ones; the method was immunoSEQ multiplex PCR. This table holds about 140,000 clones, around 82% found once. Sequencing was performed on peripheral blood. The receptor source for this set is a human donor in a cohort sampled during active COVID-19.

This chain connects TRBV5-1 to TRBJ2-5; 8 nucleotides line up with TRBD2. Losses at the gene ends were 0 bases for V and 3 bases for J; bases not matched to a gene: 13. Per germline, CDR1 SGHRS and CDR2 YFSETQ. This CDR3 is 18 amino acids long. The CDR3 protein is CASSLGVAGRGAEETQYF. The CDR3 DNA reads as TGCGCCAGCAGCTTGGGGGTAGCGGGGCGGGGGGCCGAAGAGACCCAGTACTTC.

The chain uses TRBV5-1 and TRBJ1-1; 8 bases fit TRBD1. The germline V gene encodes CDR1 SGHRS and CDR2 YFSETQ. Unmatched junction bases numbered 8, after V lost 7 bases and J lost 0 bases. The CDR3 is made up of 15 amino acids. For the CDR3, the DNA is TGCGCCAGCGGAAGGACAGGGAACATGAACACTGAAGCTTTCTTT. The encoded protein is CASGRTGNMNTEAFF.

The chain uses TRBV2 and TRBJ2-5; 13 bases map to TRBD2. The ends lost 6 bases at V and 1 base at J; junction bases unmatched: 8. Germline V gene sequence: CDR1 SNHLY, CDR2 FYNNEI. The CDR3 covers 17 residues. The CDR3 nucleotides read TGTGCCAGCAGAGCGACTAGCGGGGGGCCCATCCAAGAGACCCAGTACTTC. Protein: CASRATSGGPIQETQYF.

This clone was seen once. The chain is built from TRBV5-4 and TRBJ1-1; tentatively, D is TRBD1 (5 bases). The CDR3 runs 14 residues. Trimming shortened V by 4 bases and J by 0 bases, and 10 bases separated the two germline ends. The germline gives CDR1 SGHNT, CDR2 YYREEE (reference sequence). Here the CDR3 reads CASSLDSMNTEAFF. As DNA, the CDR3 is TGTGCCAGCAGCCTAGACAGCATGAACACTGAAGCTTTCTTT.

This rearrangement joins TRBV5-6 to TRBJ2-5, with TRBD1 as a possible D gene (6 bases). Germline V lookup: CDR1 SGHDT, CDR2 YYEEEE. CDR3 length: 16 amino acids. The V end was cut by 4 bases, the J end by 2 bases, with 18 bases between. The CDR3 DNA sequence: TGTGCCAGCAGCAACCGGGACATACCCGTACAAGAGACCCAGTACTTC. Translation gives CASSNRDIPVQETQYF.

The rearrangement joins TRBV5-1 to TRBJ2-1; D call uncertain. The ends were cut back, 1 base at V and 5 bases at J, with 7 bases in the middle. Germline V gene lookup returns CDR1 SGHRS and CDR2 YFSETQ. CDR3 size: 13 residues. The CDR3 region has the DNA TGCGCCAGCAGCTTGTTCGGTCACAATGAGCAGTTCTTC. It encodes CASSLFGHNEQFF.

The chain carries TRBV7-3 and TRBJ2-3; 11 nucleotides line up with TRBD2. This CDR3 has 15 amino acids. Germline lookup yields CDR1 SGHTA and CDR2 FQGTGA. Trimming at V came to 5 bases and at J to 8 bases, leaving 9 bases not matched to a gene. CDR3 DNA sequence: TGTGCCAGCAGCCCTAGCGGGGGGCCGACGGCTACGCAGTATTTT. This translates into CASSPSGGPTATQYF. The entire variable domain, with the rest obtained from reference TRBV7-3 and TRBJ2-3, is as follows: GAGVSQTPSNKVTEKGKYVELRCDPISGHTALYWYRQSLGQGPEFLIYFQGTGAADDSGLPNDRFFAVRPEGSVSTLKIQRTERGDSAVYLCASSPSGGPTATQYFGPGTRLTVL.

This clone occurred once. CDR3 in amino acids: CASTLGRGLGQPQHF. The CDR3, as DNA: TGTGCCAGCACCCTGGGCAGGGGGCTAGGTCAGCCCCAGCATTTT. The chain recombines TRBV7-2 with TRBJ1-5; 8 bases map to TRBD1. V was pared by 7 bases and J by 6 bases, with 11 bases of the junction left unmatched. The CDR3 has 15 amino acids. From germline, CDR1 is SGHTA and CDR2 FQGNSA.

This chain joins TRBV5-4 and TRBJ2-7; 9 positions agree with TRBD1. The CDR3 sequence is 14 residues long. Germline assignment: CDR1 SGHNT and CDR2 YYREEE (reference sequence). J lost 7 bases, V lost 3 bases, and 8 bases had no gene match. The chain's CDR3 is CASSYKQGAQEQYF. The CDR3 DNA reads as TGTGCCAGCAGCTACAAACAGGGGGCGCAGGAGCAGTACTTC.

The chain has TRBV6-5 and TRBJ1-2; 8 bases agree with TRBD1. The V gene's germline CDR1 is MNHEY and CDR2 SVGAGI. V trimming: 6 bases; J trimming: 2 bases; junction bases outside the gene matches: 2. CDR3 length equals 13 residues. CDR3 nucleotides: TGTGCCAGCAGGCGACAGGGGAACTATGGCTACACCTTC. This gives the protein CASRRQGNYGYTF.

This CDR3 is CASSPTGGGAGTEAFF. In DNA, the CDR3 is TGTGCCAGCAGCCCGACAGGGGGCGGGGCGGGTACTGAAGCTTTCTTT. The chain employs TRBV9 and TRBJ1-1; 10 bases fit TRBD1. V gave up 4 bases and J gave up 5 bases; unmatched junction bases: 11. The V gene's germline CDR1 is SGDLS and CDR2 YYNGEE. The CDR3 loop spans 16 amino acids. The full variable domain, rest sourced from reference TRBV9 and TRBJ1-1, is DSGVTQTPKHLITATGQRVTLRCSPRSGDLSVYWYQQSLDQGLQFLIQYYNGEERAKGNILERFSAQQFPDLHSELNLSSLELGDSALYFCASSPTGGGAGTEAFFGQGTRLTVV.

V usage is TRBV10-3 and J usage is TRBJ1-1, with 7 positions matching TRBD1. CDR3 size: 12 residues. The trim removed 8 bases at V and 0 bases at J, leaving 0 bases unmatched. Looked up from germline, CDR1 is ENHRY and CDR2 is SYGVKD. Here the CDR3 reads CAIGQVNTEAFF. The CDR3 DNA reads as TGTGCCATCGGACAGGTGAACACTGAAGCTTTCTTT.

This rearrangement joins TRBV11-2 to TRBJ1-2; 12 nucleotides line up with TRBD1. There are 18 residues in the CDR3. V trimming: 5 bases; J trimming: 5 bases; junction bases outside the gene matches: 15. Germline loops: CDR1 SGHAT, CDR2 FQNNGV. The CDR3 DNA sequence: TGTGCCAGCAGCCCCCCGGCTTGGGGACAGGGGGCTAGATATGGCTACACCTTC. The encoded protein is CASSPPAWGQGARYGYTF.

This chain uses TRBV6-1 with TRBJ1-1; D call uncertain. CDR3 length equals 16 residues. The V and J ends lost 0 bases and 1 base respectively, with 12 bases between them. CDR1 and CDR2 (germline): MNHNS, SASEGT. CDR3 in amino acids: CASSEATVWPNTEAFF. The CDR3 DNA follows: TGTGCCAGCAGTGAAGCTACAGTTTGGCCGAACACTGAAGCTTTCTTT.

This chain joins TRBV13 and TRBJ1-2; the D is unclear. Between the trimmed V and J ends, which lost 3 bases and 2 bases, there was a span of 13 bases. The CDR3 has 15 amino acids. Germline lookup yields CDR1 PRHDT and CDR2 FYEKMQ (reference sequence). The CDR3 here is CASSFRTGINYGYTF. CDR3 DNA sequence: TGTGCCAGCAGCTTTCGGACGGGGATAAACTATGGCTACACCTTC.

The chain is built from TRBV5-6 and TRBJ1-1; D is perhaps TRBD1 (6 bases). The CDR3 runs 15 residues. From germline, CDR1 is SGHDT and CDR2 YYEEEE. Trimming pared 0 bases from V and 2 bases from J, leaving 11 bases between. The CDR3 bases are TGTGCCAGCAGCTTGGCGGGGACACTCAACACTGAAGCTTTCTTT. This gives the protein CASSLAGTLNTEAFF.

This chain joins TRBV2 and TRBJ2-6, with TRBD1 as a possible D gene (5 bases). This CDR3 spans 13 amino acids. The V end was cut by 11 bases, the J end by 0 bases, with 8 bases between. In germline, CDR1 is SNHLY, CDR2 FYNNEI. CDR3 residues: CAADSSGANVLTF. CDR3 coding DNA: TGTGCCGCAGACAGCTCTGGGGCCAACGTCCTGACTTTC. Drawing the rest from reference TRBV2 and TRBJ2-6, the complete variable domain is EPEVTQTPSHQVTQMGQEVILRCVPISNHLYFYWYRQILGQKVEFLVSFYNNEISEKSEIFDDQFSVERPDGSNFTLKIRSTKLEDSAMYFCAADSSGANVLTFGAGSRLTVL.

This rearrangement joins TRBV14 to TRBJ1-2, with a tentative D call TRBD1 (6 bases). The germline V gene encodes CDR1 SGHDN and CDR2 FVKESK. This CDR3 spans 14 amino acids. V lost 0 bases to trimming and J lost 6 bases, with 11 bases between them. CDR3 residues: CASSQELGAHGYTF. The DNA for the CDR3 is TGTGCCAGCAGCCAAGAATTGGGGGCTCATGGCTACACCTTC.

There are a few counts of this clone. V is TRBV9 and J is TRBJ2-7; TRBD1 might be the D (5 bases). The V gene lost 0 bases and the J gene lost 1 base, with 11 bases spanning the gap. The CDR3 contains 15 residues. Germline V gene sequence: CDR1 SGDLS, CDR2 YYNGEE. The CDR3 here is CASSVGQGRSYEQYF. In DNA, the CDR3 is TGTGCCAGCAGCGTAGGGCAGGGTCGATCCTACGAGCAGTACTTC.

CDR3 coding DNA: TGTGCCAGCAGCAAAACAGGGGTCGTCAACACCGGGGAGCTGTTTTTT. The encoded protein is CASSKTGVVNTGELFF. The chain is built from TRBV21-1 and TRBJ2-2; TRBD1 is the table's D call, not checked against the DNA. TRBV21-1 corresponds to a pseudogene. The CDR3 extends over 16 amino acids.

The rearrangement uses TRBV3-1 (or the pseudogene TRBV3-2) and TRBJ2-1; perhaps TRBD2 as D (5 bases). Germline V gene data show CDR1 as LGHDT and CDR2 as YNNKEL (reference sequence). The germline V and J ends were trimmed by 3 bases and 3 bases, with 6 bases remaining between them. This CDR3 region has 13 residues. CDR3 residues: CASSQTIYNEQFF. The CDR3 bases are TGTGCCAGCAGCCAGACTATCTACAATGAGCAGTTCTTC.

V gene TRBV5-1 combines with J gene TRBJ1-1; D remains ambiguous. The germline V gene has CDR1 SGHRS and CDR2 YFSETQ. The CDR3 sequence is 15 residues long. Trimming left V 6 bases short and J 3 bases short, with 18 bases between. CDR3 bases: TGCGCCAGCAACAACGTCCAAGGACTTTACACTGAAGCTTTCTTT. Protein product: CASNNVQGLYTEAFF. The whole variable domain, filled in from reference TRBV5-1 and TRBJ1-1, reads KAGVTQTPRYLIKTRGQQVTLSCSPISGHRSVSWYQQTPGQGLQFLFEYFSETQRNKGNFPGRFSGRQFSNSRSEMNVSTLELGDSALYLCASNNVQGLYTEAFFGQGTRLTVV.

CDR3 amino acids: CASRPGGEYGYTF. The CDR3 region has the DNA TGTGCCAGCCGCCCGGGGGGGGAATATGGCTACACCTTC. The chain has TRBV6-5 and TRBJ1-2, with a tentative D call TRBD1 (5 bases). The V gene's germline CDR1 is MNHEY and CDR2 SVGAGI. The CDR3 runs 13 residues. V was trimmed by 8 bases and J by 5 bases, leaving 15 bases between them.

The chain couples TRBV3-1 (or the pseudogene TRBV3-2) to TRBJ2-2; D gene uncertain. The V end was cut by 2 bases, the J end by 8 bases, with 3 bases between. The CDR3 has 11 amino acids. From germline, CDR1 is LGHDT and CDR2 YNNKEL (reference sequence). The CDR3 region has the DNA TGTGCCAGCAGCCAATCAGGGGAGCTGTTTTTT. Translated, it gives CASSQSGELFF.